These 29 T cell receptor beta chains were sequenced from one sample in a study of cytomegalovirus exposure and HLA in healthy donors. Researchers ran the PCR with 60 Vbeta and 13 Jbeta primers. Assay used: immunoSEQ multiplex PCR; TCRdb lists only in-frame clones, some missing. The sample yields under 200,000 clones, 75% to 85% seen once. The sample taken for sequencing was PBMCs. These receptors all come from a woman under 30 in good health and CMV-seronegative.

The chain recombines TRBV15 with TRBJ2-2; D gene unclear. The length of the CDR3 is 14 residues. V was shortened by 8 bases and J by 4 bases, with 14 bases between the two germline ends. Germline V CDR1 and CDR2: LNHNV, YYDKDF (reference sequence). In DNA form, the CDR3 reads TGTGCCACCCGGGTAACTCCTATCACCGGGGAGCTGTTTTTT. This sequence encodes CATRVTPITGELFF.

The chain links TRBV4-1 to TRBJ1-6, with 8 positions matching TRBD1. Per the germline V gene, CDR1 is MGHRA and CDR2 is YSYEKL. The CDR3 loop spans 14 amino acids. J gave up 6 bases and V 8 bases, and 6 bases lay outside the gene matches. The CDR3 loop is CASRGQVLNSPLHF. CDR3 DNA: TGCGCCAGCCGGGGACAGGTCCTTAATTCACCCCTCCACTTT.

The rearrangement uses TRBV7-3 and TRBJ2-1, with 9 bases identical to TRBD1. Germline V CDR1 and CDR2: SGHTA, FQGTGA. The CDR3 is made up of 16 amino acids. V lost 2 bases, J lost 2 bases, and 4 bases stayed unmatched. CDR3 nucleotides: TGTGCCAGCAGCTTATTAGGACAGGGGACCTACAATGAGCAGTTCTTC. This encodes CASSLLGQGTYNEQFF.

This chain connects TRBV5-6 to TRBJ1-1; D unresolved. CDR1 and CDR2 from the germline V gene are SGHDT and YYEEEE. V was shortened by 4 bases and J by 3 bases, with 19 bases between the two germline ends. The CDR3 extends over 16 amino acids. The CDR3 sequence is CASSRLGAVWDTEAFF. As DNA, the CDR3 is TGTGCCAGCAGCCGACTTGGAGCAGTTTGGGACACTGAAGCTTTCTTT.

This clone was seen a handful of times. The junction shows a germline mismatch at one end, possibly a read error. This sequence joins TRBV2 and TRBJ1-4; 9 nucleotides agree with TRBD1. Germline CDR1 SNHLY, CDR2 FYNNEI. The CDR3 runs to 12 residues. CDR3 bases: TGTGCCAGCACCTTTGAGGACAGGGGATTTCACTTT. As protein: CASTFEDRGFHF. Combining the CDR3 with reference TRBV2 and TRBJ1-4 gives the whole variable domain EPEVTQTPSHQVTQMGQEVILRCVPISNHLYFYWYRQILGQKVEFLVSFYNNEISEKSEIFDDQFSVERPDGSNFTLKIRSTKLEDSAMYFCASTFEDRGFHFGSGTQLSVL.

This clone was picked up one time. The chain couples TRBV19 to TRBJ2-1, with a tentative D call TRBD2 (5 bases). CDR3 length equals 15 residues. CDR1 is LNHDA and CDR2 is SQIVND in the germline V gene (reference sequence). V was pared by 6 bases and J by 2 bases, with 14 bases between. CDR3 protein: CASRIISGTYNEQFF. As DNA, the CDR3 is TGTGCCAGTAGGATTATAAGCGGCACCTACAATGAGCAGTTCTTC.

The CDR3 sequence: CASSPGLAEETQYF. The CDR3 bases are TGTGCCAGCAGCCCGGGACTAGCGGAAGAGACCCAGTACTTC. The chain employs TRBV5-4 and TRBJ2-5; 11 nucleotides align to TRBD2. The CDR3 runs 14 residues. V shed 4 bases and J 3 bases; nucleotides not matched to a gene: 2. CDR1 is SGHNT and CDR2 is YYREEE in the germline V gene (reference sequence).

The chain links TRBV10-3 to TRBJ2-3; TRBD2 agrees at 7 bases. Per the germline V gene, CDR1 is ENHRY and CDR2 is SYGVKD. The CDR3 totals 15 residues. The V gene end was trimmed by 1 base and the J gene end by 3 bases; junction bases not matched to a gene: 4. The CDR3 loop reads CAISEWSSGTDTQYF. The CDR3, as DNA: TGTGCCATCAGTGAGTGGTCTAGCGGAACAGATACGCAGTATTTT.

V usage is TRBV10-3 and J usage is TRBJ1-2; D ambiguous. The CDR3 extends over 13 amino acids. Germline V gene sequence: CDR1 ENHRY, CDR2 SYGVKD. Between the trimmed V and J ends, which lost 6 bases and 3 bases, there was a span of 11 bases. CDR3 sequence: CAIRADNDYGYTF. CDR3 nucleotide sequence: TGTGCCATCAGGGCAGACAACGACTATGGCTACACCTTC.

V and J are TRBV4-2 and TRBJ2-2; 7 nucleotides match TRBD2. This CDR3 comprises 19 residues. In germline, CDR1 is LGHNA, CDR2 YNFKEQ. Germline trimming cut 3 bases from V and 0 bases from J; bases unmatched to any gene: 13. The CDR3 nucleotides read TGTGCCAGCAGCCAGGACCTTATACTAGCGTACTCGAACACCGGGGAGCTGTTTTTT. Its translation: CASSQDLILAYSNTGELFF.

The chain has TRBV19 and TRBJ2-7; 7 bases fit TRBD2. CDR1 is LNHDA, CDR2 SQIVND, per germline (reference sequence). The CDR3 length is 16 residues. J lost 0 bases, V lost 3 bases, and 8 bases had no gene match. In DNA, the CDR3 is TGTGCCAGTAGTATTGAGGGGAGCGGGAACTCCTACGAGCAGTACTTC. Translated, it gives CASSIEGSGNSYEQYF.

The chain is built from TRBV18 and TRBJ2-2, with a possible D match to TRBD1 (6 bases). CDR3 length equals 16 residues. V shed 2 bases and J shed 1 base, with 11 bases lying between them. Germline V lookup: CDR1 KGHSH, CDR2 LQKENI. The CDR3 here is CASSPEQGMNTGELFF. The CDR3 region has the DNA TGTGCCAGCTCACCAGAACAGGGAATGAACACCGGGGAGCTGTTTTTT. Drawing the rest from reference TRBV18 and TRBJ2-2, the complete variable domain is NAGVMQNPRHLVRRRGQEARLRCSPMKGHSHVYWYRQLPEEGLKFMVYLQKENIIDESGMPKERFSAEFPKEGPSILRIQQVVRGDSAAYFCASSPEQGMNTGELFFGEGSRLTVL.

DNA of the CDR3: TGCGCCAGCAGCCGCCAATGGGGCGACGAAAACATTCAGTACTTC. Its translation is CASSRQWGDENIQYF. The V and J genes are TRBV4-1 and TRBJ2-4; possible D gene TRBD1, 5 bases. V was shortened by 4 bases and J by 5 bases, with 15 bases between the two germline ends. This CDR3 is 15 amino acids long. CDR1 and CDR2 from the germline V gene are MGHRA and YSYEKL.

The chain is built from TRBV7-6 and TRBJ2-2, with D unclear. Germline loops: CDR1 SGHVS, CDR2 FNYEAQ. Deletions cut 5 bases from V and 1 base from J, with 11 bases between. The CDR3 is 15 amino acids. The CDR3 here is CASSPVALNTGELFF. The CDR3 nucleotides are TGTGCCAGCAGCCCAGTGGCCCTGAACACCGGGGAGCTGTTTTTT.

The V call is TRBV5-8, the J call TRBJ2-7; 8 bases are shared with TRBD2. Germline trimming cut 4 bases from V and 0 bases from J; bases unmatched to any gene: 6. Germline CDR1 is SGHTS and CDR2 is YDEGEE. There are 15 residues in the CDR3. This CDR3 reads CASSARLANSYEQYF. CDR3 bases: TGTGCCAGCAGCGCAAGACTAGCGAACTCCTACGAGCAGTACTTC. The variable domain in full, completed from reference TRBV5-8 and TRBJ2-7, reads EAGVTQSPTHLIKTRGQQATLRCSPISGHTSVYWYQQALGLGLQFLLWYDEGEERNRGNFPPRFSGRQFPNYSSELNVNALELEDSALYLCASSARLANSYEQYFGPGTRLTVT.

J is TRBJ1-4 and V is TRBV12-2; TRBD1 is taken as the D call from the table, unchecked against the DNA. TRBV12-2 is an annotated pseudogene. This CDR3 spans 19 amino acids. The CDR3: CASRLAGDDRGKVKEKLFF. CDR3 in DNA: TGTGCAAGTCGCTTAGCGGGAGATGACAGGGGTAAGGTGAAGGAAAAACTGTTTTTT.

The rearrangement links TRBV9 to TRBJ2-1; TRBD1 matches at 11 bases. Unmatched junction bases numbered 10, after V lost 7 bases and J lost 4 bases. Germline V gene lookup returns CDR1 SGDLS and CDR2 YYNGEE. This CDR3 is built from 16 residues. The CDR3: CASSPTGQGVYNEQFF. The CDR3 nucleotides are TGTGCCAGCTCTCCTACGGGACAGGGGGTTTACAATGAGCAGTTCTTC. Supplemented by reference TRBV9 and TRBJ2-1, the full variable domain reads DSGVTQTPKHLITATGQRVTLRCSPRSGDLSVYWYQQSLDQGLQFLIQYYNGEERAKGNILERFSAQQFPDLHSELNLSSLELGDSALYFCASSPTGQGVYNEQFFGPGTRLTVL.

The CDR3 here is CASRGLIYNRRTEYGYTF. CDR3 nucleotide sequence: TGTGCCAGCAGAGGCTTAATATATAATCGGAGGACAGAATACGGCTACACCTTC. The J gene is TRBJ1-2, the V gene TRBV27, with D perhaps TRBD1 (6 bases). Trimming took 6 bases from V and 8 from J, leaving 31 bases between them. The CDR3 extends over 18 amino acids. Germline lookup yields CDR1 MNHEY and CDR2 SMNVEV (reference sequence).

For this clone: Additional DNA sequences in this sample encode the identical CDR3. The CDR3 loop reads CASSFAGLAGAYQETQYF. The CDR3 bases are TGTGCCAGCAGCTTCGCCGGACTAGCGGGAGCCTATCAAGAGACCCAGTACTTC. The chain combines TRBV7-8 with TRBJ2-5; TRBD2 matches 13 bases. This CDR3 spans 18 amino acids. V lost 3 bases and J lost 2; bases outside the gene matches: 9. Looked up from germline, CDR1 is SGHVS and CDR2 is FQNEAQ. The variable domain in full, with the rest retrieved from reference TRBV7-8 and TRBJ2-5, is GAGVSQSPRYKVAKRGQDVALRCDPISGHVSLFWYQQALGQGPEFLTYFQNEAQLDKSGLPSDRFFAERPEGSVSTLKIQRTQQEDSAVYLCASSFAGLAGAYQETQYFGPGTRLLVL.

The chain employs TRBV18 and TRBJ1-3; 7 bases map to TRBD1. Germline CDR1 is KGHSH and CDR2 is LQKENI. This CDR3 comprises 15 residues. V shed 6 bases, J shed 8 bases, and the junction held 13 bases outside the gene matches. The CDR3 sequence is CASSRGQSKEDTIYF. The CDR3 bases are TGTGCCAGCTCTCGGGGACAGAGTAAGGAAGACACCATATATTTT.

In nucleotides, the CDR3 is TGTGCCAGTAGTATCCAGGGGTTCAGGGGGTCAAATAAGCAGTTCTTC. This translates into CASSIQGFRGSNKQFF. The chain is built from TRBV19 and TRBJ2-1, with 7 bases that match TRBD1. This CDR3 is built from 16 residues. Trimming cost V 3 bases and J 11 bases; bases outside gene matches: 16. CDR1 is LNHDA, CDR2 SQIVND, per germline (reference sequence). Full variable domain (rest looked up from reference TRBV19 and TRBJ2-1): DGGITQSPKYLFRKEGQNVTLSCEQNLNHDAMYWYRQDPGQGLRLIYYSQIVNDFQKGDIAEGYSVSREKKESFPLTVTSAQKNPTAFYLCASSIQGFRGSNKQFFGPGTRLTVL.

V and J are TRBV5-5 and TRBJ2-7; 8 nucleotides match TRBD1. Germline CDR1 reads SGHKS; CDR2 reads YYEKEE (reference sequence). The CDR3 totals 15 residues. Trimming removed 4 bases from V and 1 base from J; junction bases left unmatched: 7. The CDR3 reads CASSLDRGSSYEQYF. CDR3 bases: TGTGCCAGCAGCCTCGACAGGGGTTCTTCCTACGAGCAGTACTTC.

The rearrangement links TRBV18 to TRBJ1-1; D may be TRBD1 (6 bases). Germline CDR1 and CDR2: KGHSH and LQKENI. The CDR3 contains 12 residues. The V and J ends lost 2 bases and 8 bases respectively, with 9 bases between them. CDR3 nucleotides: TGTGCCAGCTCACCAGAAACAGGGGAAGCTTTCTTT. It translates to CASSPETGEAFF.

The J gene is TRBJ2-7, the V gene TRBV11-2; TRBD2 agrees at 10 bases. CDR1 is SGHAT, CDR2 FQNNGV, per germline. The CDR3 extends over 15 amino acids. J gave up 1 base and V 6 bases, and 6 bases lay outside the gene matches. In nucleotides, the CDR3 is TGTGCCAGCAGAATACCGGGACTAGCGTCCTACGAGCAGTACTTC. Its protein is CASRIPGLASYEQYF.

The chain uses TRBV6-6 and TRBJ2-7, with TRBD2 matching 9 bases. The CDR3 runs to 15 residues. CDR1 and CDR2 (germline): MNHNY, SVGAGI (reference sequence). Germline trimming cut 5 bases from V and 6 bases from J; bases unmatched to any gene: 11. The CDR3 nucleotides are TGTGCCAGCAGTCGTGGGGCGGGAGGGCGAGGCGAGCAGTACTTC. This sequence encodes CASSRGAGGRGEQYF.

The chain uses TRBV5-1 and TRBJ2-7, with a possible D match to TRBD2 (6 bases). Germline V gene data show CDR1 as SGHRS and CDR2 as YFSETQ. CDR3 size: 15 residues. V was trimmed by 2 bases and J by 2 bases, leaving 14 bases between them. Written as DNA, the CDR3 is TGCGCCAGCAGCTTACTTTCGGGGGTCCCCTACGAGCAGTACTTC. Protein product: CASSLLSGVPYEQYF. The entire variable domain, with the rest obtained from reference TRBV5-1 and TRBJ2-7, is as follows: KAGVTQTPRYLIKTRGQQVTLSCSPISGHRSVSWYQQTPGQGLQFLFEYFSETQRNKGNFPGRFSGRQFSNSRSEMNVSTLELGDSALYLCASSLLSGVPYEQYFGPGTRLTVT.

This clone turned up a few times. The chain employs TRBV7-9 and TRBJ2-2; 8 bases match TRBD2. Looked up from germline, CDR1 is SEHNR and CDR2 is FQNEAQ (reference sequence). V lost 4 bases and J lost 6; bases outside the gene matches: 13. This CDR3 region has 17 residues. DNA of the CDR3: TGTGCCAGCAGCTCCACCCGGGGTAGCGGGGTGTCCGGGGAGCTGTTTTTT. Its translation is CASSSTRGSGVSGELFF. Drawing the rest from reference TRBV7-9 and TRBJ2-2, the complete variable domain is DTGVSQNPRHKITKRGQNVTFRCDPISEHNRLYWYRQTLGQGPEFLTYFQNEAQLEKSRLLSDRFSAERPKGSFSTLEIQRTEQGDSAMYLCASSSTRGSGVSGELFFGEGSRLTVL.

This chain uses TRBV28 with TRBJ2-1; 8 bases match TRBD1. Trimming took 5 bases from V and 2 from J; bases not matched to a gene: 5. The CDR3 covers 15 residues. Per germline, CDR1 MDHEN and CDR2 SYDVKM. The CDR3 sequence: CASSRTGRPYNEQFF. The CDR3, as DNA: TGTGCCAGCAGTAGGACAGGGAGACCCTACAATGAGCAGTTCTTC.

The CDR3 DNA reads as TGCGCCAGCAGCCAAGACAGCGGACAGGGTATGCAGCCCCAGCATTTT. Encoded protein: CASSQDSGQGMQPQHF. The V and J genes are TRBV4-1 and TRBJ1-5; 8 nucleotides match TRBD1. Germline V CDR1 and CDR2: MGHRA, YSYEKL. The CDR3 has 16 residues. The V segment lost 0 bases and the J segment 7 bases; nucleotides outside the gene matches: 8.